These 4 T cell receptor beta chains came from one sample sequenced in a study of T-cell memory formation after mild COVID-19. MiXCR, applied by TCRdb to the 5' RACE reads, yields one record per CDR3 protein. The sample lists approximately 150,000 distinct CDR3 sequences, 14% seen once, with 13% to 15% in the top ten. The sequenced sample consisted of PBMCs or a T cell subset sorted from them (not recorded which). Receptors originate from an adult woman who had mild COVID-19 (a few samples of this study predate the infection). Cell type and time point are not known.

V usage is TRBV12-3 or TRBV12-4 and J usage is TRBJ1-2; D is uncertain. There are 13 residues in the CDR3. The V gene lost 6 bases and the J gene lost 4 bases, with 12 bases spanning the gap. Here the CDR3 reads CASSLDGIYGYTF. CDR3 bases: TGTGCCAGCAGCCTGGACGGAATCTATGGCTACACCTTC.

In its sample, this clonotype was seen a few times. This sequence joins TRBV27 and TRBJ2-2, with 8 bases aligning to TRBD2. The CDR3 has 16 residues. Per the germline V gene, CDR1 is MNHEY and CDR2 is SMNVEV (reference sequence). The ends lost 5 bases at V and 5 bases at J; junction bases unmatched: 10. The CDR3, as DNA: TGTGCCAGCAGTCTACGAGCGGGGGCGCGAACCGGGGAGCTGTTTTTT. Translating it yields CASSLRAGARTGELFF.

V and J are TRBV6-5 and TRBJ2-5; TRBD1 is a possible D gene (5 bases). The V gene lost 2 bases and the J gene lost 5 bases, with 15 bases spanning the gap. The CDR3 sequence is 15 residues long. Germline V gives CDR1 MNHEY, CDR2 SVGAGI. CDR3 sequence reads: CASSYHRRGRETQYF. The DNA of the CDR3 is TGTGCCAGCAGTTACCACAGAAGGGGCAGGGAGACCCAGTACTTC.

This clonotype has just a few counts. The chain couples TRBV20-1 to TRBJ2-7; 8 nucleotides agree with TRBD2. Trimming removed 0 bases from V and 3 bases from J; junction bases left unmatched: 4. Germline loops: CDR1 DFQATT, CDR2 SNEGSKA (reference sequence). The CDR3 length is 14 residues. DNA of the CDR3: TGCAGTGCTAGAGATGGGCTAGCGGGCTACGAGCAGTACTTC. Amino acids: CSARDGLAGYEQYF.